The subject of this entry is one T cell receptor (beta chain). This entry belongs to a study of blood T cell repertoires in COVID-19. Study summary: Some COVID-19 samples were acute and others convalescent; all came from the United States, Italy and Spain. PBMCs, B-cell-depleted T cells, or T cells were the source of the cDNA or gDNA that made up the material.

Seattle patient enrollment occurred during active infection, with longitudinal follow-up thereafter. Original analysis: Counts of nucleated cells, estimated from reference gene primer amplification, were obtained. TCRdb's copy holds only in-frame clones and misses some; the assay was immunoSEQ multiplex PCR. V, J and clone size are those of that table, while D and trimming were read from the DNA. This sample has under 250,000 clones, with 92% found just once. The CDR3 is 16 amino acids. V was trimmed by 2 bases and J by 4 bases, leaving 15 bases between them. Germline values: CDR1 SNHLY, CDR2 FYNNEI. Material: peripheral blood. The chain recombines TRBV2 with TRBJ1-3, with D uncertain. The receptor was isolated from a man in his sixties with COVID-19, enrolled during active disease. CDR3 sequence (DNA): TGTGCCAGCAGTGAAATGCAGGCTGCGGGAGGAAACACCATATATTTT. Encoded protein: CASSEMQAAGGNTIYF.